This TCR beta chain originates from a study of blood T cell repertoires in COVID-19. Study as a whole: Sources were T cells, B-cell-depleted T cells, or PBMCs; the material itself was cDNA or gDNA.

The repertoire was sequenced with immunoSEQ multiplex PCR; TCRdb's copy has only in-frame clones and lacks some. The data contain tens of thousands of clones, about 89% of them seen just once; the ten biggest clones take up roughly 13%. V shed 4 bases and J 3 bases; nucleotides not matched to a gene: 2. The germline V gene has CDR1 SGHRS and CDR2 YFSETQ. The CDR3 spans 15 residues. This TCR was recovered from a man in his 70s with active or convalescent COVID-19. The sample consisted of peripheral blood. The genes are TRBV5-1 and TRBJ1-4; 11 bases match TRBD1. The CDR3 region is CASSGQGAANEKLFF. In nucleotides, the CDR3 is TGCGCCAGCAGCGGACAGGGGGCGGCTAATGAAAAACTGTTTTTT.